This T cell receptor (beta chain) was captured in a study of blood T cell repertoires in COVID-19. At the level of the study: Donors in the United States, Italy and Spain gave samples during acute or convalescent COVID-19. The analysed material was cDNA or gDNA that came from T cells, B-cell-depleted T cells, or PBMCs.

The Seattle site enrolled patients during active infection and followed them longitudinally. Under the authors' procedure: Reference gene primer amplification gave nucleated cell count estimates. Some clones are missing from TCRdb's copy, which holds only in-frame ones; the method was immunoSEQ multiplex PCR. The V and J calls and clone size come from that table; D and trimming were worked out from the DNA. The table includes about 200,000 clones, around 90% detected once. The V end lost 3 bases, the J end lost 2 bases, and 8 bases lay between the germline ends. CDR1 is LNHDA and CDR2 is SQIVND in the germline V gene (reference sequence). This CDR3 is 14 amino acids long.

The rearrangement joins TRBV19 to TRBJ1-5, with D unclear. This clonotype was sampled from a man aged 60 to 75 with COVID-19, enrolled during active disease. The specimen was peripheral blood. The CDR3 region has the DNA TGTGCCAGTAGTATTAGACGGGGCAATCAGCCCCAGCATTTT. This gives the protein CASSIRRGNQPQHF.